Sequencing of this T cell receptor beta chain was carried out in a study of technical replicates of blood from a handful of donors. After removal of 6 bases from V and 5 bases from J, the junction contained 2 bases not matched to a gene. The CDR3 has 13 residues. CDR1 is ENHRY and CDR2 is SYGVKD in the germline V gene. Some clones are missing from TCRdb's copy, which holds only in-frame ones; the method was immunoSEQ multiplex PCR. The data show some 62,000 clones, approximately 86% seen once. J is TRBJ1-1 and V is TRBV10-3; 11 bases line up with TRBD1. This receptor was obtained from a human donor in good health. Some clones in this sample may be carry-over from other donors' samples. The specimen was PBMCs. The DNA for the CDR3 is TGTGCCATCAGGGGACAGGGGGTGACTGAAGCTTTCTTT. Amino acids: CAIRGQGVTEAFF.